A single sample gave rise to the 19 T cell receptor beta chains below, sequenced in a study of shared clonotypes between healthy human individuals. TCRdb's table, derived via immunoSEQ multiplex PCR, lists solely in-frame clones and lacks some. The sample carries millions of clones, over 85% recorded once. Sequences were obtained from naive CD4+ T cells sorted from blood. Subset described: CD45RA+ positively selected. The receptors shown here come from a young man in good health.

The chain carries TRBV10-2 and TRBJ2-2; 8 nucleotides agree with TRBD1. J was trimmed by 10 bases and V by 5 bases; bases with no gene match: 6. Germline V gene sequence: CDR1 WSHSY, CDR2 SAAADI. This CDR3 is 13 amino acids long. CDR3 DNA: TGCGCCAGCAGTAGACAGGGGAAGGTGGAGCTGTTTTTT. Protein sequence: CASSRQGKVELFF.

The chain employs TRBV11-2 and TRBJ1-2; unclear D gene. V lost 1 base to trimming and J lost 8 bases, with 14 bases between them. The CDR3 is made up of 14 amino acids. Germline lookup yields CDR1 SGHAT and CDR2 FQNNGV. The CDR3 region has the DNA TGTGCCAGCAGCTTAGCGCCAAGTAAGATAGGCTACACCTTC. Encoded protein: CASSLAPSKIGYTF.

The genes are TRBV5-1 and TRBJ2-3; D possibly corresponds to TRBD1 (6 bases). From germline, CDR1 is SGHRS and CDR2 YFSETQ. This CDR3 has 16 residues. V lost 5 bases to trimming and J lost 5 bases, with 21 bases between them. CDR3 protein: CASRRGFETDVDTQYF. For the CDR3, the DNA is TGCGCCAGCAGGAGGGGGTTCGAGACAGATGTAGATACGCAGTATTTT.

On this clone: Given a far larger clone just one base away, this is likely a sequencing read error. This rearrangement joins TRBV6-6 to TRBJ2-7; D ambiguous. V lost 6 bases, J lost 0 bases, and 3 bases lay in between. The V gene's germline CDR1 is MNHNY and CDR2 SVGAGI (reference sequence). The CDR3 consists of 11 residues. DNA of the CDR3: TGTGCCAGCAGGTCCTCCTACGAGCAGTACTTC. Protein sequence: CASRSSYEQYF.

CDR3 amino acids: CASSYYGGASGNTIYF. The CDR3 coding sequence is TGTGCCAGCAGCTACTACGGGGGGGCTTCTGGAAACACCATATATTTT. The chain links TRBV7-9 to TRBJ1-3; the D gene is possibly TRBD1 (6 bases). CDR3 length: 16 residues. CDR1 is SEHNR, CDR2 FQNEAQ, per germline (reference sequence). The V end was cut by 4 bases, the J end by 1 base, with 14 bases between. The full variable domain, completed using reference TRBV7-9 and TRBJ1-3, is DTGVSQNPRHKITKRGQNVTFRCDPISEHNRLYWYRQTLGQGPEFLTYFQNEAQLEKSRLLSDRFSAERPKGSFSTLEIQRTEQGDSAMYLCASSYYGGASGNTIYFGEGSWLTVV.

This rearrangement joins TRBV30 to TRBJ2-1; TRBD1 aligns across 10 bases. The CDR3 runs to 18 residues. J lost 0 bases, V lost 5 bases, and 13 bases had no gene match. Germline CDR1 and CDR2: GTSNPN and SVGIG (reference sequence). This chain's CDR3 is CAWAPGTGVYGSYNEQFF. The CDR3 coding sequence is TGTGCCTGGGCACCCGGGACAGGGGTTTATGGCTCCTACAATGAGCAGTTCTTC.

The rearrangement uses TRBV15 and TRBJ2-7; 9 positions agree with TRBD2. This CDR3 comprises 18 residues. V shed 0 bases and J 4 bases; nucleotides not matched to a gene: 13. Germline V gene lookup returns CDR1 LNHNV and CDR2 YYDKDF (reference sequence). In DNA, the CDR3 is TGTGCCACCAGCAGAGATTTAGGTAGCGGGGGCGTGGGATACGAGCAGTACTTC. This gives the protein CATSRDLGSGGVGYEQYF.

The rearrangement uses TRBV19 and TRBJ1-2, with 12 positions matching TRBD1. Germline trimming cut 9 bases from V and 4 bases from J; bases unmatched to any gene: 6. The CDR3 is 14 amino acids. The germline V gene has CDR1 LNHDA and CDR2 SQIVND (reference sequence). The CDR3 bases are TGTGCCAGCGGGGACAGGGGGCGAGCCTATGGCTACACCTTC. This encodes CASGDRGRAYGYTF.

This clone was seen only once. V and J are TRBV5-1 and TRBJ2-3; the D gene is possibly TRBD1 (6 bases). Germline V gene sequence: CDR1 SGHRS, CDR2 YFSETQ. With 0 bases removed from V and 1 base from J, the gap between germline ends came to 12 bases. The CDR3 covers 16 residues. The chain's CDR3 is CASSLEGDTRTDTQYF. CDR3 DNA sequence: TGCGCCAGCAGCTTGGAAGGGGACACCCGCACAGATACGCAGTATTTT.

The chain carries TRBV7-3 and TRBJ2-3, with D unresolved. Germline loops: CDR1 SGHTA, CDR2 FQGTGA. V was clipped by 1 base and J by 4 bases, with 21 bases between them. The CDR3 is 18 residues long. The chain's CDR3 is CASSLKGPSALWADTQYF. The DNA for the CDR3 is TGTGCCAGCAGCTTAAAAGGCCCATCGGCCCTCTGGGCAGATACGCAGTATTTT.

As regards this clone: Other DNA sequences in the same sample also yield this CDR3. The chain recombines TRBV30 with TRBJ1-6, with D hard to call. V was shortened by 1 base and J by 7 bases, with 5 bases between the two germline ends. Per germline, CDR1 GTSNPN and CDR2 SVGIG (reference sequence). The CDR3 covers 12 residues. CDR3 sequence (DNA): TGTGCCTGGAGTGCGGGAAATTCACCCCTCCACTTT. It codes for CAWSAGNSPLHF.

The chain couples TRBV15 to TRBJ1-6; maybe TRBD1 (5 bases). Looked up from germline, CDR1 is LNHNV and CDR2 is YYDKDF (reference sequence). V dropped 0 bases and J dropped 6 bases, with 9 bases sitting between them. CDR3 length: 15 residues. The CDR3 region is CATSRDQGPNSPLHF. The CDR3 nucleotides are TGTGCCACCAGCAGAGATCAGGGTCCTAATTCACCCCTCCACTTT.

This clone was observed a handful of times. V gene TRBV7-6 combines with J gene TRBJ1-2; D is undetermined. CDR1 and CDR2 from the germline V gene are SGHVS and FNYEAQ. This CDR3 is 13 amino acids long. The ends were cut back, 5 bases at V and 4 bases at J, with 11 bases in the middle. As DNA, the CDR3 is TGTGCCAGCAGCGACGGATGGAGCTATGGCTACACCTTC. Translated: CASSDGWSYGYTF.

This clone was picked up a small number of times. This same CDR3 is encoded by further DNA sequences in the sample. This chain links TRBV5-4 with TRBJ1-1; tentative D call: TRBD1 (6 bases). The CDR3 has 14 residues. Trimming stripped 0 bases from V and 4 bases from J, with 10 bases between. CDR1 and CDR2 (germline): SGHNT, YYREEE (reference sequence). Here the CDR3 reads CASSLVQGSTEAFF. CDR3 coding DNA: TGTGCCAGCAGCTTGGTACAGGGATCCACTGAAGCTTTCTTT.

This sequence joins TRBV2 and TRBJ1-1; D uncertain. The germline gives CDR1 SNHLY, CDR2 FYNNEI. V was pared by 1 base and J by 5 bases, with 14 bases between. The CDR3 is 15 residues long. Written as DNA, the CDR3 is TGTGCCAGCAGTGAAGGCGGCGGGGTGAGGACTGAAGCTTTCTTT. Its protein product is CASSEGGGVRTEAFF.

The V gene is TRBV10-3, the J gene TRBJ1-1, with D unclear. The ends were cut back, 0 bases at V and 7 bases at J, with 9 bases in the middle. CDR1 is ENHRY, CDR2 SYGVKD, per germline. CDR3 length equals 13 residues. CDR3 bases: TGTGCCATCAGTGAGTCGTGGCAGGATGAAGCTTTCTTT. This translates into CAISESWQDEAFF.

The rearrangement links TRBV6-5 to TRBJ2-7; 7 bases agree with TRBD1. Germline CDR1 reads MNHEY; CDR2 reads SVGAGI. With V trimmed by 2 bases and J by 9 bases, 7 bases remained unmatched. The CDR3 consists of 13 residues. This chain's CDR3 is CASSYGQGDGQYF. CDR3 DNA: TGTGCCAGCAGTTACGGGCAGGGGGACGGGCAGTACTTC.

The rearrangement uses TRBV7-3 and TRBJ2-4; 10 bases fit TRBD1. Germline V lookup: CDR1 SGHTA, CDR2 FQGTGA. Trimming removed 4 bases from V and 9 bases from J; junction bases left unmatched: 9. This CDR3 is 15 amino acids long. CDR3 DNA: TGTGCCAGCAGCTCTACGACAGGGGGCGTTAGCATTCAGTACTTC. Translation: CASSSTTGGVSIQYF.

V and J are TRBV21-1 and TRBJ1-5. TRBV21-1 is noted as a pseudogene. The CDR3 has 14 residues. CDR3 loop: CASRAGGPNQPQHF. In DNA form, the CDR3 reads TGTGCCAGCAGAGCCGGGGGGCCTAATCAGCCCCAGCATTTT.